Listed below are T cell receptor beta chains from one sample, sequenced in a study of blood T cell repertoires in COVID-19. Method: immunoSEQ multiplex PCR; TCRdb's copy keeps in-frame clones and lacks some. The sample shows 80,000 to 100,000 clones, 80% of them seen only once. Sequenced input: peripheral blood. The receptors originated from a woman between 65 and 79 years old with acute or convalescent COVID-19. The CDR3 runs from the conserved cysteine through the conserved F or W. A D gene is named only where the DNA matches it firmly. Clone size is not always given. Where it is, it says once, few, many or a class for expanded clones.

j_call | v_call | d_call | clone_size | cdr3_aa | cdr3_nt
TRBJ1-5 | TRBV2 | TRBD1 | . | CASSRRPGTGFNQPQHF | TGTGCCAGCAGCCGAAGACCCGGGACAGGGTTCAATCAGCCCCAGCATTTT
TRBJ2-1 | TRBV6-6 | TRBD1 | . | CASSSRQGTPYNEQFF | TGTGCCAGCAGTTCTAGACAGGGGACACCCTACAATGAGCAGTTCTTC
TRBJ2-3 | TRBV9 | TRBD2 | . | CASSVGDSGRRDTQYF | TGTGCCAGCAGCGTAGGGGATAGCGGGAGACGTGATACGCAGTATTTT
TRBJ2-2 | TRBV6-4 | . | . | CASRPGGGTGELFF | TGTGCCAGCAGGCCGGGGGGCGGCACCGGGGAGCTGTTTTTT
TRBJ2-3 | TRBV5-1 | . | . | CASSLEPGTDTQYF | TGCGCCAGCAGCTTGGAGCCGGGCACAGATACGCAGTATTTT
TRBJ2-6 | TRBV6-4 | TRBD1 | once | CVEQGQGPGANVLTF | TGTGTTGAGCAGGGACAGGGGCCCGGGGCCAACGTCCTGACTTTC
TRBJ1-4 | TRBV28 | . | . | CASSLYRGGTNEKLFF | TGTGCCAGCAGTTTATATAGGGGAGGAACTAATGAAAAACTGTTTTTT
TRBJ1-4 | TRBV11-3 | . | . | CASILLAESNEKLFF | TGTGCCAGCATTCTTCTGGCGGAATCTAATGAAAAACTGTTTTTT
TRBJ2-3 | TRBV6-5 | TRBD2 | . | CASSPGVAGGTQYF | TGTGCCAGCAGTCCGGGGGTAGCGGGGGGTACGCAGTATTTT
TRBJ2-3 | TRBV6-5 | . | . | CASILGAAVSDLYF | TGTGCCAGCATATTGGGGGCCGCCGTCTCAGATTTGTATTTT
TRBJ2-5 | TRBV5-1 | TRBD2 | . | CASSPGLAVGETQYF | TGCGCCAGCAGCCCGGGACTAGCGGTGGGGGAGACCCAGTACTTC
TRBJ1-5 | TRBV27 | . | . | CASSSEGQANQPQHF | TGTGCCAGCAGTTCAGAGGGACAAGCGAATCAGCCCCAGCATTTT
TRBJ1-4 | TRBV19 | . | few | CASRVPAGEKLFF | TGTGCCAGTAGGGTCCCGGCGGGGGAAAAACTGTTTTTT
TRBJ2-5 | TRBV9 | TRBD1 | once | CASRETGQGAETQYF | TGTGCCAGCAGAGAGACGGGACAGGGGGCCGAGACCCAGTACTTC
TRBJ2-7 | TRBV7-2 | TRBD1 | few | CASSLKMGQGVGEQYF | TGTGCCAGCAGCTTAAAAATGGGACAGGGGGTAGGCGAGCAGTACTTC
TRBJ2-3 | TRBV2 | . | few | CASSGQGRTDTQYF | TGTGCCAGCAGTGGGCAGGGGCGCACAGATACGCAGTATTTT
TRBJ1-2 | TRBV16 | . | . | CASSQFSGFLTHYGYTF | TGTGCCAGCAGCCAATTTTCAGGGTTTTTGACCCACTATGGCTACACCTTC
TRBJ2-3 | TRBV5-1 | TRBD1 | . | CASSSDRGRNVVLDTQYF | TGCGCCAGCAGCTCCGACAGGGGGCGCAATGTCGTCTTGGATACGCAGTATTTT
TRBJ1-2 | TRBV5-8 | . | once | CASRRRGTYGYTF | TGTGCCAGCAGGAGGCGAGGAACCTATGGCTACACCTTC
TRBJ2-7 | TRBV18 | TRBD1 | . | CASSRDSSYEQYF | TGTGCCAGCTCACGGGACAGCTCCTACGAGCAGTACTTC
TRBJ2-1 | TRBV2 | . | . | CASRAVNYNEQFF | TGTGCCAGCCGAGCGGTCAACTACAATGAGCAGTTCTTC
TRBJ2-3 | TRBV7-2 | TRBD2 | . | CASSFKTSGGVGDTQYF | TGTGCCAGCAGCTTCAAGACTAGCGGGGGGGTTGGAGATACGCAGTATTTT
TRBJ2-1 | TRBV2 | TRBD1 | . | CASSARDRVLNEQFF | TGTGCCAGCAGCGCCCGGGACAGGGTACTCAATGAGCAGTTCTTC
TRBJ2-7 | TRBV5-1 | . | . | CASSLQGLSSYEQYF | TGCGCCAGCAGCTTGCAGGGCCTCAGCTCCTACGAGCAGTACTTC
TRBJ1-6 | TRBV5-1 | . | few | CASSFRGSYNSPLHF | TGCGCCAGCAGCTTCAGGGGCTCCTATAATTCACCCCTCCACTTT
TRBJ2-7 | TRBV5-6 | TRBD1 | . | CASSIWDRAYEQYF | TGTGCCAGCAGTATATGGGACAGGGCCTACGAGCAGTACTTC
TRBJ1-2 | TRBV28 | . | . | CASSFGVGDYGYTF | TGTGCCAGCAGTTTTGGTGTAGGGGACTATGGCTACACCTTC
TRBJ2-3 | TRBV5-6 | . | . | CASSMVENTDTQYF | TGTGCCAGCAGCATGGTGGAGAACACAGATACGCAGTATTTT
TRBJ1-2 | TRBV19 | . | once | CASSIRGTVRYGYTF | TGTGCCAGTAGTATCAGGGGAACTGTCCGCTATGGCTACACCTTC
TRBJ2-5 | TRBV28 | . | . | CASKWSYQETQYF | TGTGCCAGCAAGTGGAGCTACCAAGAGACCCAGTACTTC
TRBJ1-4 | TRBV3-1/TRBV3-2 | TRBD1 | . | CASSIQGAREKLFF | TGTGCCAGCAGCATACAGGGGGCGCGTGAAAAACTGTTTTTT
TRBJ1-2 | TRBV10-3 | TRBD1 | . | CAISQGAGYGYTF | TGTGCCATCAGCCAGGGGGCAGGCTATGGCTACACCTTC
TRBJ2-1 | TRBV9 | TRBD2 | . | CASSVGLAGADNEQFF | TGTGCCAGCAGCGTAGGACTAGCGGGGGCGGACAATGAGCAGTTCTTC
TRBJ2-7 | TRBV28 | TRBD2 | . | CASNSASGSFYEQYF | TGTGCCAGCAATTCTGCTAGCGGGAGTTTCTACGAGCAGTACTTC
TRBJ1-4 | TRBV28 | . | . | CASSPGGLGLTNEKLFF | TGTGCCAGCAGTCCCGGGGGGCTAGGGCTTACTAATGAAAAACTGTTTTTT
TRBJ1-4 | TRBV28 | TRBD1 | . | CASSRQGAWEKLFF | TGTGCCAGCAGCCGGCAGGGGGCCTGGGAAAAACTGTTTTTT
TRBJ2-5 | TRBV5-1 | . | . | CASSSILRETQYF | TGCGCCAGCAGCTCAATATTGAGGGAGACCCAGTACTTC
TRBJ1-1 | TRBV28 | . | . | CASSFGTEAFF | TGTGCCAGCAGTTTTGGGACAGAAGCTTTCTTT
TRBJ2-1 | TRBV7-8 | TRBD2 | . | CASRRAGVQFF | TGTGCCAGCAGGCGAGCGGGAGTGCAGTTCTTC
TRBJ1-1 | TRBV29-1 | . | . | CSTILWGGYTEAFF | TGCAGCACTATCCTATGGGGGGGGTACACTGAAGCTTTCTTT
TRBJ1-4 | TRBV28 | . | . | CASSLSGENEKLFF | TGTGCCAGCAGTTTGTCGGGGGAGAATGAAAAACTGTTTTTT
TRBJ2-1 | TRBV7-9 | . | . | CASSLGGEWDEQFF | TGTGCCAGCAGCCTCGGGGGTGAATGGGATGAGCAGTTCTTC
TRBJ2-2 | TRBV11-2 | . | . | CASSLRGGGLGELFF | TGTGCCAGCAGCTTAAGGGGTGGGGGCCTCGGGGAGCTGTTTTTT
TRBJ2-3 | TRBV4-3 | . | . | CASSQARQADTQYF | TGCGCCAGCAGCCAAGCCCGGCAGGCAGATACGCAGTATTTT
TRBJ1-3 | TRBV9 | TRBD1 | . | CASSSRTGTNTIYF | TGTGCCAGCAGCTCCCGGACAGGGACAAACACCATATATTTT
TRBJ2-3 | TRBV9 | . | once | CASSVGTFTDTQYF | TGTGCCAGCAGCGTCGGGACTTTCACAGATACGCAGTATTTT
TRBJ2-2 | TRBV19 | . | . | CASSVTGQYTGELFF | TGTGCCAGTAGTGTAACCGGACAGTACACCGGGGAGCTGTTTTTT
TRBJ1-4 | TRBV5-1 | . | . | CASSLNREKLFF | TGCGCCAGCAGCTTGAACCGGGAAAAACTGTTTTTT
TRBJ2-3 | TRBV7-6 | TRBD1 | . | CASSLGTGGPDTQYF | TGTGCCAGCAGCTTAGGGACAGGGGGCCCAGATACGCAGTATTTT
TRBJ1-6 | TRBV7-2 | . | . | CASSLTQQGGSPLHF | TGTGCCAGCAGCCTAACCCAACAGGGTGGGTCACCCCTCCACTTT
TRBJ1-4 | TRBV5-5 | . | few | CASREPREATNEKLFF | TGTGCCAGCAGGGAGCCGAGGGAAGCAACTAATGAAAAACTGTTTTTT
TRBJ1-3 | TRBV30 | TRBD1 | . | CAWSPGQGASGNTIYF | TGTGCCTGGAGTCCGGGACAGGGGGCTTCTGGAAACACCATATATTTT
TRBJ2-2 | TRBV5-4 | . | . | CASSLDQGRTGELFF | TGTGCCAGCAGCTTGGACCAGGGGAGAACCGGGGAGCTGTTTTTT
TRBJ1-2 | TRBV4-3 | . | . | CASSQDRQAYGYTF | TGCGCCAGCAGCCAAGATCGGCAGGCCTATGGCTACACCTTC
TRBJ2-2 | TRBV5-6 | . | . | CASNEMGAPNTGELFF | TGTGCCAGCAACGAGATGGGGGCACCGAACACCGGGGAGCTGTTTTTT
TRBJ1-5 | TRBV20-1 | . | few | CSASYLGQPQHF | TGCAGTGCTAGTTACCTGGGCCAGCCCCAGCATTTT
TRBJ2-5 | TRBV5-4 | TRBD1 | . | CASSRTGLETQYF | TGTGCCAGCAGCCGGACAGGCTTGGAGACCCAGTACTTC